This paragraph reports one T cell receptor beta chain. The data derive from a study of blood T cell repertoires in COVID-19. As for the study in general: The analysed material was cDNA or gDNA that came from T cells, B-cell-depleted T cells, or PBMCs.

Here immunoSEQ multiplex PCR was the method, and the copy in TCRdb shows in-frame clones only, minus some. The sample consists of 150,000 or so clones, approximately 82% of them appearing once. Germline V gene lookup returns CDR1 SGHRS and CDR2 YFSETQ. The trim removed 5 bases at V and 0 bases at J, leaving 8 bases unmatched. This CDR3 is built from 17 residues. The chain recombines TRBV5-1 with TRBJ1-1, with 12 bases fitting TRBD1. The sequencing sample was made of peripheral blood. The source is a human donor with acute or convalescent COVID-19. The donor label of this sample is uncertain. The CDR3 nucleotides are TGCGCCAGCAGACCCGGGACAGGGGGCCGGATGAACACTGAAGCTTTCTTT. Protein product: CASRPGTGGRMNTEAFF.